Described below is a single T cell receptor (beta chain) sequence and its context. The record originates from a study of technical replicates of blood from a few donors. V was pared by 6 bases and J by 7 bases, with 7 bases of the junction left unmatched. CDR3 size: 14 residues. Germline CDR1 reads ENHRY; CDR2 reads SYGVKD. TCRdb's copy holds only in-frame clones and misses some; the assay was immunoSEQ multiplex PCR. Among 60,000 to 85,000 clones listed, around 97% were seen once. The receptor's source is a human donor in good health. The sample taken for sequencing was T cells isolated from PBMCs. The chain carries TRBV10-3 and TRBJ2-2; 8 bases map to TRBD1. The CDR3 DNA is TGTGCCATCAGGTTGGACAGGGTAGGCGGGGAGCTGTTTTTT. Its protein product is CAIRLDRVGGELFF.